This passage covers 21 T cell receptor beta chains from one sample sequenced in a study of blood T cells in healthy people across ages. The authors ran a second PCR of 7 to 11 cycles using a sample-barcoded 5' primer and a J-beta primer mix. TCRdb reanalysed the 5' RACE reads using MiXCR and keeps one entry per CDR3 protein. This table holds under 850,000 distinct CDR3 sequences, about 34% found once. The specimen was blood. Receptors originate from a young man in good health.

The genes are TRBV12-3 or TRBV12-4 and TRBJ2-7; D possibly corresponds to TRBD1 (5 bases). V lost 1 base, J lost 7 bases, and 11 bases lay in between. CDR3 length: 13 residues. This chain's CDR3 is CASSLGWGREQYF. The CDR3 coding sequence is TGTGCCAGCAGTTTAGGTTGGGGCCGAGAGCAGTACTTC.

This clonotype was counted once. A read error may produce the germline difference seen at one junction end. The V gene is TRBV20-1, the J gene TRBJ2-3; possibly TRBD1 or TRBD2 for D (6 bases each). The germline CDR1 and CDR2 sequences are DFQATT and SNEGSKA (reference sequence). The CDR3 has 14 residues. The CDR3 DNA reads as TGCAGTGCCCGGCGAGGGGGGAGCACAGAGACGCAGTATTTT. This sequence encodes CSARRGGSTETQYF.

A few counts support this clonotype. The gene calls are TRBV7-2 and TRBJ1-1; D ambiguous. This CDR3 comprises 15 residues. Trimming shortened V by 1 base and J by 8 bases, and 17 bases separated the two germline ends. Per germline, CDR1 SGHTA and CDR2 FQGNSA. CDR3 in amino acids: CASSLDLEVGGEAFF. In DNA, the CDR3 is TGTGCCAGCAGCTTAGATCTGGAGGTTGGCGGAGAAGCTTTCTTT.

This clonotype was seen a few times. The rearrangement links TRBV7-9 to TRBJ2-7, with D perhaps TRBD1 or TRBD2 (6 bases each). Germline-derived CDR1 and CDR2 are SEHNR and FQNEAQ (reference sequence). The CDR3 is 16 amino acids. V was clipped by 0 bases and J by 5 bases, with 17 bases between them. CDR3 loop: CASSLAGGGIRNEQYF. The CDR3 coding sequence is TGTGCCAGCAGCTTAGCGGGGGGCGGCATACGGAACGAGCAGTACTTC.

This clonotype has more than one count but fewer than ten. This sequence joins TRBV7-2 and TRBJ2-6; D gene unclear. The CDR3 is made up of 17 amino acids. Germline V gene sequence: CDR1 SGHTA, CDR2 FQGNSA. V was shortened by 5 bases and J by 0 bases, with 14 bases between the two germline ends. The DNA for the CDR3 is TGTGCCAGCAGCCCACCTTGGCCCAACTCTGGGGCCAACGTCCTGACTTTC. It is translated as CASSPPWPNSGANVLTF.

Of note for this clonotype: Given a much more abundant clone one base away, this may be a read error. The chain carries TRBV5-4 and TRBJ2-1; D is unclear. Trimming shortened V by 0 bases and J by 7 bases, and 14 bases separated the two germline ends. The V gene's germline CDR1 is SGHNT and CDR2 YYREEE (reference sequence). The CDR3 sequence is 15 residues long. The CDR3 bases are TGTGCCAGCAGCTTGGCCGTTGGGTGGGGAAATGAGCAGTTCTTC. Translation: CASSLAVGWGNEQFF. Full variable domain (rest looked up from reference TRBV5-4 and TRBJ2-1): ETGVTQSPTHLIKTRGQQVTLRCSSQSGHNTVSWYQQALGQGPQFIFQYYREEENGRGNFPPRFSGLQFPNYSSELNVNALELDDSALYLCASSLAVGWGNEQFFGPGTRLTVL.

This clonotype showed up just a few times. This rearrangement joins TRBV10-3 to TRBJ1-5; D uncertain. V gave up 4 bases and J gave up 9 bases, with 16 bases separating them. CDR3 length: 14 residues. The V gene's germline CDR1 is ENHRY and CDR2 SYGVKD. The CDR3 region is CAISGYQTHGPQHF. As DNA, the CDR3 is TGTGCCATCAGTGGGTATCAAACCCACGGGCCCCAGCATTTT.

J is TRBJ1-1 and V is TRBV2; 10 bases are a match to TRBD1. CDR3 length: 14 amino acids. Germline CDR1 SNHLY, CDR2 FYNNEI. J lost 5 bases, V lost 8 bases, and 8 bases had no gene match. This CDR3 is CASGPGQGVTEAFF. CDR3 nucleotide sequence: TGTGCCAGCGGTCCAGGACAGGGGGTTACTGAAGCTTTCTTT.

This clonotype was found many times. The chain has TRBV20-1 and TRBJ2-1; 8 bases match TRBD2. V shed 4 bases, J shed 3 bases, and the junction held 2 bases outside the gene matches. This CDR3 is built from 13 residues. The germline V gene encodes CDR1 DFQATT and CDR2 SNEGSKA (reference sequence). Here the CDR3 reads CSATAGDYNEQFF. The CDR3, as DNA: TGCAGTGCTACAGCGGGGGACTACAATGAGCAGTTCTTC.

This clonotype was found many times. V usage is TRBV12-3 or TRBV12-4 and J usage is TRBJ1-2, with D unresolved. Trimming removed 2 bases at V and 8 bases at J, with 12 bases between. The CDR3 is 13 amino acids. The CDR3 is CASSLTPPRGYTF. CDR3 sequence (DNA): TGTGCCAGCAGTTTAACGCCACCGAGGGGCTACACCTTC.

CDR3 nucleotides: TGTGCCAGCAGTTTCTCGATATGGACAGCCGCGGTCACCGGGGAGCTGTTTTTT. Amino acids: CASSFSIWTAAVTGELFF. The chain has TRBV6-5 and TRBJ2-2; possibly TRBD1 for D (6 bases). This CDR3 region has 18 residues. Germline V gene sequence: CDR1 MNHEY, CDR2 SVGAGI. Trimming left V 4 bases short and J 4 bases short, with 22 bases between.

The gene calls are TRBV5-1 and TRBJ1-1; no clear D gene. Germline values: CDR1 SGHRS, CDR2 YFSETQ. V lost 3 bases to trimming and J lost 1 base, with 10 bases between them. This CDR3 has 14 amino acids. DNA for the CDR3: TGCGCCAGCAGCTCTGCAAATGGGAACACTGAAGCTTTCTTT. Translation gives CASSSANGNTEAFF.

Many counts were recorded for this clonotype. This chain connects TRBV20-1 to TRBJ2-1; 9 bases fit TRBD1. V dropped 0 bases and J dropped 5; count of bases not matched to a gene: 5. Germline V lookup: CDR1 DFQATT, CDR2 SNEGSKA (reference sequence). This CDR3 has 15 residues. The CDR3 here is CSARDPGQGNNEQFF. CDR3 DNA: TGCAGTGCTAGAGATCCGGGACAGGGTAACAATGAGCAGTTCTTC.

This chain uses TRBV2 with TRBJ2-2; D gene unclear. V lost 8 bases to trimming and J lost 6 bases, with 22 bases between them. The CDR3 sequence is 16 residues long. Germline CDR1 and CDR2: SNHLY and FYNNEI. CDR3 protein: CASLDDRAGASGELFF. DNA of the CDR3: TGTGCCAGCTTGGACGACCGCGCAGGAGCTTCCGGGGAGCTGTTTTTT.

Regarding this clonotype: A much more abundant neighbour one base away suggests this may be a read error. The genes are TRBV20-1 and TRBJ2-7; D is possibly TRBD2 (7 bases). The CDR3 is made up of 13 amino acids. V lost 7 bases and J lost 3, with 16 bases in between. Germline CDR1 reads DFQATT; CDR2 reads SNEGSKA (reference sequence). The CDR3 coding sequence is TGCAGTGTTGGTAGGGGGGGGAGCTACGAGCAGTACTTC. As protein: CSVGRGGSYEQYF.

In the case of this clonotype: Its ends do not fully match the called genes, so a read error is possible. This chain uses TRBV5-1 with TRBJ1-6; TRBD1 aligns across 8 bases. CDR1 and CDR2 (germline): SGHRS, YFSETQ. The CDR3 runs to 16 residues. The DNA for the CDR3 is TGCGCCAGCAGCATCCGACAGGGGCGGGATAAGTCACCCCTCCACTTT. Translation gives CASSIRQGRDKSPLHF.

This sequence joins TRBV27 and TRBJ2-4; possible D gene TRBD2, 5 bases. This CDR3 has 17 amino acids. From germline, CDR1 is MNHEY and CDR2 SMNVEV (reference sequence). Trimming removed 5 bases from V and 3 bases from J, with 20 bases in between. The CDR3 nucleotides are TGTGCCAGCAGTAGGCCCGGGGTAGCTGATGGCAAAAACATTCAGTACTTC. Its translation: CASSRPGVADGKNIQYF.

This clonotype was counted many times. This chain uses TRBV12-3 or TRBV12-4 with TRBJ2-7; D remains unclear. V lost 5 bases, J lost 7 bases, and 9 bases lay in between. This CDR3 spans 11 amino acids. This CDR3 reads CASSPRNEQYF. The CDR3 nucleotides are TGTGCCAGCAGTCCCCGCAATGAGCAGTACTTC.

J is TRBJ1-5 and V is TRBV7-2; D is unresolved. Judging by the DNA end, TRBJ2-3 fits better; the J call may be wrong. The CDR3 sequence is 15 residues long. CDR1 SGHTA and CDR2 FQGNSA come from the germline V gene. CDR3 coding DNA: TGTGCCAGCAGCCAACTTACCCTCGTTAATCAGCCCCAGTATTTT. Amino acids: CASSQLTLVNQPQYF.

As to this clonotype: This may come from a read error, since a much larger clone is one base off. The chain carries TRBV6-5 and TRBJ1-1; no clear D gene. The CDR3 runs 12 residues. In germline, CDR1 is MNHEY, CDR2 SVGAGI. In DNA form, the CDR3 reads TGTACCAGCAGTTACCGAAACACTGAAGCTTTCTTT. Translating it yields CTSSYRNTEAFF.

A few counts support this clonotype. The rearrangement uses TRBV7-9 and TRBJ1-2; TRBD1 matches 7 bases. V lost 3 bases to trimming and J lost 1 base; unmatched junction nucleotides: 20. The CDR3 has 20 amino acids. Germline V gene data show CDR1 as SEHNR and CDR2 as FQNEAQ (reference sequence). The CDR3 sequence is CASSLGAFGGTAPYNYGYTF. The CDR3 coding sequence is TGTGCCAGCAGCTTGGGGGCGTTTGGAGGGACAGCCCCTTATAACTATGGCTACACCTTC.